One TCR beta chain is described in this entry. The target antigen is unknown. The table came from immunoSEQ multiplex PCR; TCRdb's copy has only in-frame clones and leaves some out. The sample holds hundreds of thousands of clones, about 96% seen once. The donor cohort consisted entirely of Caucasian adults residing in Nashville, Tennessee. This sample stems from a study of shared clonotypes between healthy human individuals. Overall study: For every donor, three CD4 naive, three CD4 memory, two CD8 naive and one CD8 memory plates were used.

Study-wide findings and caveats: Although depth was large, rarefaction showed that sequencing of the sorted subsets was incomplete. The authors sampled blood alone, and tissue repertoires likely differ.

Germline CDR1 reads MDHEN; CDR2 reads SYDVKM. This CDR3 has 13 residues. Trimming cost V 6 bases and J 4 bases, with 10 bases left between them. This TCR was sampled from a woman in her thirties in good health. The chain uses TRBV28 and TRBJ1-5; D is uncertain. Sequencing was carried out using naive CD4+ T cells sorted from blood. The sample's subset: CD45RA+ positively selected. The CDR3 DNA reads TGTGCCAGCAGGGTCCACGGGAATCAGCCCCAGCATTTT. This translates into CASRVHGNQPQHF. The complete variable domain, with remaining parts taken from reference TRBV28 and TRBJ1-5, reads DVKVTQSSRYLVKRTGEKVFLECVQDMDHENMFWYRQDPGLGLRLIYFSYDVKMKEKGDIPEGYSVSREKKERFSLILESASTNQTSMYLCASRVHGNQPQHFGDGTRLSIL.